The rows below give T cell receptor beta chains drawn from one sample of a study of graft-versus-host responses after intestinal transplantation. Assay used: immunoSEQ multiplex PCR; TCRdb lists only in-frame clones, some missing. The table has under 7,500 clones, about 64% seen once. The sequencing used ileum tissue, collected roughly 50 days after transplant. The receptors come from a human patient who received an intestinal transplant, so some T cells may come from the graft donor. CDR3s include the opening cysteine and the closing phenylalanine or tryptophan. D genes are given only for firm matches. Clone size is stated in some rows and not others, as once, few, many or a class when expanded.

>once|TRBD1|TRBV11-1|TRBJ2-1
TGTGCCAGCAGCCTCCTTCGGACAGGGTTAAATGAGCAGTTCTTC
CASSLLRTGLNEQFF
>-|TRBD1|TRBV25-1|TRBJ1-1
TGTGCCAGCAGCGCGGCAGGGGGATTTACTGAAGCTTTCTTT
CASSAAGGFTEAFF
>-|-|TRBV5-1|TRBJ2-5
TGCGCCAGCAGCTTAGTCGGGCAAGAGACCCAGTACTTC
CASSLVGQETQYF
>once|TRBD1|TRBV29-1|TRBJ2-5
TGCAGCGTTGAAGGGGGACAGCTGGGGGAGACCCAGTACTTC
CSVEGGQLGETQYF
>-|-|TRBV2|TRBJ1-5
TGTGCCAGCAGTGAAGAACAGACACTTCGTCCGCCCCAGCATTTT
CASSEEQTLRPPQHF
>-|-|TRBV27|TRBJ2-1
TGTGCCAGCAGCCTCGGGACTTCATACAATGAGCAGTTCTTC
CASSLGTSYNEQFF
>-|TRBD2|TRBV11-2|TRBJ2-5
TGTGCCAGCAGCTCAATTAGCGGGGGGGCCCCAGAGACCCAGTACTTC
CASSSISGGAPETQYF
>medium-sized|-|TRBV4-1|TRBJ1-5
TGCGCCAGCAGTGCGTACAGGGTTGATCAGCCCCAGCATTTT
CASSAYRVDQPQHF
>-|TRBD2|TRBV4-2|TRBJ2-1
TGTGCCAGCAGCCAAGATGGGACTAGCGGGGGGCATGAGCAGTTCTTC
CASSQDGTSGGHEQFF
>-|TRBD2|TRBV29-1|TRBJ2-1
TGCAGCGTTTATAGCGGGGAGGGTGAGCAGTTCTTC
CSVYSGEGEQFF
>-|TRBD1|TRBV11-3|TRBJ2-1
TGTGCCAGCAGCGGACAGGGATTCTACGGCAATGAGCAGTTCTTC
CASSGQGFYGNEQFF
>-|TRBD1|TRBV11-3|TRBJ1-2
TGTGCCAGCAGCTTAGCAGGGGGCTATGGCTACACCTTC
CASSLAGGYGYTF
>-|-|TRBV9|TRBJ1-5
TGTGCCAGCAGCCCCTGGGGGGACGATCAGCCCCAGCATTTT
CASSPWGDDQPQHF
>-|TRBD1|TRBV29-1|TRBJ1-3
TGCAGCGTTTCCGGGACAGGGGGCATTTCTGGAAACACCATATATTTT
CSVSGTGGISGNTIYF
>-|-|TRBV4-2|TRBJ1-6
TGTGCCAGCAGCCCCGACAGGAGAAAGGGTTCACCCCTCCACTTT
CASSPDRRKGSPLHF
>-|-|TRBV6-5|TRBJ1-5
TGTGCCAGCAGTTACTCGATGGGAGGGGTCCAGCCCCAGCATTTT
CASSYSMGGVQPQHF
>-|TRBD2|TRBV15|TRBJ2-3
TGTGCCACCAGCAGAGATCTTATCGTCGCTAGCGGGAGTCGCACAGATACGCAGTATTTT
CATSRDLIVASGSRTDTQYF
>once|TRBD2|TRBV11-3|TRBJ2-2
TGTGCCAGCAGCCCCCCGCCCGGGGGGGCGACCGGGGAGCTGTTTTTT
CASSPPPGGATGELFF
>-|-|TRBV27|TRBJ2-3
TGTGCCAGCAGTTTCCTTCCCGGGACAGATACGCAGTATTTT
CASSFLPGTDTQYF
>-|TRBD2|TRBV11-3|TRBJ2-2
TGTGCCAGCAGCTCGGAACGACTAGCGGGGGGTTCGAACACCGGGGAGCTGTTTTTT
CASSSERLAGGSNTGELFF
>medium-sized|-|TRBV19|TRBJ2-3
TGTGCCAGTAGTACCTCCACAGGGACCACAGATACGCAGTATTTT
CASSTSTGTTDTQYF
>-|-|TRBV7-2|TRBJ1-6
TGTGCCAGCAGGGGCGGGAGGGTCTATAATTCACCCCTCCACTTT
CASRGGRVYNSPLHF
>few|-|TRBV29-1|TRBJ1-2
TGCAGCGTTGCCGAGGGTGGTGGCTACACCTTC
CSVAEGGGYTF
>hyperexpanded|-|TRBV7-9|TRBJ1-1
TGTGCCAGCAGTTCTAATTCCCGGTGGACTGAAGCTTTCTTT
CASSSNSRWTEAFF
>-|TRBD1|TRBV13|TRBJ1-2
TGTGCCAGCAGCTCGCCGTTCCAGGGGGCGCGGACTAACTATGGCTACACCTTC
CASSSPFQGARTNYGYTF
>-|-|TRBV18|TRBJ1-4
TGTGCCAGCAAGGACAGAAGCGAAAAACTGTTTTTT
CASKDRSEKLFF
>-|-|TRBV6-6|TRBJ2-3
TGTGCCAGGACTAGCACAGATACGCAGTATTTT
CARTSTDTQYF
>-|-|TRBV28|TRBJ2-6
TGTGCCAGCAGCTTGACAAAAACAGGGACGGTAAGGGCCAACGTCCTGACTTTC
CASSLTKTGTVRANVLTF
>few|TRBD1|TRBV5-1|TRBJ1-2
TGCGCCAGCAGCTGGAACGAGGGACAGCTCTCATACTACACCTTC
CASSWNEGQLSYYTF
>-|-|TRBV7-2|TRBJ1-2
TGTGCCAGCAGCCAACGAGGGGGACGGGGCTACACCTTC
CASSQRGGRGYTF
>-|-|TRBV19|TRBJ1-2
TGTGCCAGTAGTCTCACGAGGGATGGCTACACCTTC
CASSLTRDGYTF
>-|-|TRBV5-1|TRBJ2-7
TGCGCCAGCAGCGATCGCAGGACAGCCCCGATGGACGAGCAGTACTTC
CASSDRRTAPMDEQYF
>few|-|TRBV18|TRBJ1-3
TGTGCCAGCTCACCAACCGGGTCGGCTGGAAACACCATATATTTT
CASSPTGSAGNTIYF
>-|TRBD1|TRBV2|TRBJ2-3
TGTGCCAGCAGAAACTACGACAGGGTCGAAACGCAGTATTTT
CASRNYDRVETQYF
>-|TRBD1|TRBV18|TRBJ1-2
TGTGCCAGCTCACAGGACAGGGTTTATGGCTACACCTTC
CASSQDRVYGYTF
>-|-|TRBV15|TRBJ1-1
TGTGCCACCAGCAACGCAGGGGAGAACACTGAAGCTTTCTTT
CATSNAGENTEAFF
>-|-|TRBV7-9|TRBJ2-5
TGTGCCAGCAGCACCACGAGTTTGACTCCTCTGTACCAAGAGACCCAGTACTTC
CASSTTSLTPLYQETQYF
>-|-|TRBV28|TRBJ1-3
TGTGCCAGCAGTTTACAATCTGGAAACACCATATATTTT
CASSLQSGNTIYF
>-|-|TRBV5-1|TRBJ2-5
TGCGCCAGCAGCTTGGCCGGGATGGAGACCCAGTACTTC
CASSLAGMETQYF
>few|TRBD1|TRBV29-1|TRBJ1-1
TGCAGCGCGGAGGGACAGTCAAACACTGAAGCTTTCTTT
CSAEGQSNTEAFF
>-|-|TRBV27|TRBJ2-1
TGTGCCAGCAGTTTAGATGAGGGCAATGAGCAGTTCTTC
CASSLDEGNEQFF
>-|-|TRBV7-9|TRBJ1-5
TGTGCCAGCAGTCCCAGCCAAGGGGGGGTGGATCAGCCCCAGCATTTT
CASSPSQGGVDQPQHF
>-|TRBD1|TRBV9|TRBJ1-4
TGTGCCAGCAGCGTAGGAGGGGGCTTCGGTGAAAAACTGTTTTTT
CASSVGGGFGEKLFF
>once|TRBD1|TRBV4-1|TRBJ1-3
TGCGCCAGCAGCCAAGACAGGGGGCGAAACACCATATATTTT
CASSQDRGRNTIYF
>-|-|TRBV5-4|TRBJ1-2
TGTGCCAGCAGCTTGGACAATAACTATGGCTACACCTTC
CASSLDNNYGYTF
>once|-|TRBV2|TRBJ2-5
TGTGCCAGCAGGGGTATCCGGGTACAAGAGACCCAGTACTTC
CASRGIRVQETQYF
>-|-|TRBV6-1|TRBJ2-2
TGTGCCAGCAGTGTTTGGGGGCAGGGCGGGGAGCTGTTTTTT
CASSVWGQGGELFF